Below, one TCR beta chain is given with its context. Assay: immunoSEQ multiplex PCR; the TCRdb copy retains only in-frame clones and omits some. The sample has tens of thousands of clones, just under 85% seen once. The data stem from a study of OX40 agonist ivuxolimab in advanced cancers. The CDR3 is 15 amino acids. Germline V gives CDR1 SGHKS, CDR2 YYEKEE (reference sequence). The germline V and J ends were trimmed by 4 bases and 8 bases, with 18 bases remaining between them. This clonotype was obtained from an adult with an advanced solid tumor such as melanoma, head and neck, liver or kidney cancer. The specimen was CD4+ or CD8+ T cells sorted from blood, collected in a trial of the OX40 agonist ivuxolimab. The V and J genes are TRBV5-5 and TRBJ1-4; D gene ambiguous. The CDR3 region is CASSLPDGVEEKLFF. The CDR3 region has the DNA TGTGCCAGCAGCCTACCCGATGGGGTGGAGGAAAAACTGTTTTTT.